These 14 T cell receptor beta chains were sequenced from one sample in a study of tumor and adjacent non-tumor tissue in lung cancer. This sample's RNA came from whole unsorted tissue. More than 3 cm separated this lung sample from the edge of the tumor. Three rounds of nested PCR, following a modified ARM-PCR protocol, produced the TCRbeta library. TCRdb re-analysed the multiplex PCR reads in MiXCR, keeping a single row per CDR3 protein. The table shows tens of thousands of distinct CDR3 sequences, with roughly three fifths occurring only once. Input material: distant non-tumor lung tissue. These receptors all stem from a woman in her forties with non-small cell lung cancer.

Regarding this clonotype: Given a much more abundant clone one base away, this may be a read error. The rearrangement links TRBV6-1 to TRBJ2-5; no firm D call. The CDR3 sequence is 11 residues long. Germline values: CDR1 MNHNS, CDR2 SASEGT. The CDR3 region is CASSVGETKYF. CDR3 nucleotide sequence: TGTGCCAGCAGTGTCGGAGAGACCAAGTACTTC.

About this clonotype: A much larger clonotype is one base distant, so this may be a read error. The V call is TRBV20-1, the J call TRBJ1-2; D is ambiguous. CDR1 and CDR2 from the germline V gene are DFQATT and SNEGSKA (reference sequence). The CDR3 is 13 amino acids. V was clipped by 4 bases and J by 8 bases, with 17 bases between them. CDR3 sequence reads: CSANGSGVGGYTF. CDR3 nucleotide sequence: TGCAGTGCTAATGGTTCCGGGGTCGGGGGCTACACCTTC.

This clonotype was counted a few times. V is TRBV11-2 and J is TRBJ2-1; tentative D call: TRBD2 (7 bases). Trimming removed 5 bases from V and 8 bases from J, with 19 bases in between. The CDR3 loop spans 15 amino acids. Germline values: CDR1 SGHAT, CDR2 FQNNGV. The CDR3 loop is CASSPSGGGGYEQFF. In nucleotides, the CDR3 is TGTGCCAGCAGCCCTTCTGGCGGGGGCGGTTATGAGCAGTTCTTC.

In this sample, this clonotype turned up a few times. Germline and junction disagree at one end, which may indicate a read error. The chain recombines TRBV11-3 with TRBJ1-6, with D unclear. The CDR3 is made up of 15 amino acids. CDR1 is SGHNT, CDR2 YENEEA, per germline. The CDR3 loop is CVSSLQSPSYSPLHF. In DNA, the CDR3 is TGTGTCAGCAGCCTACAGAGTCCTTCTTATTCACCCCTCCACTTT.

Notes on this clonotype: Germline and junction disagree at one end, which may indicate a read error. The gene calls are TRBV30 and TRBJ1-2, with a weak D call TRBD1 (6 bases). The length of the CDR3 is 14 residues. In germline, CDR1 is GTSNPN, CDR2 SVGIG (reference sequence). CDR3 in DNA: TGTGCCTGGAGTGTAGGTACAGGGCTATATGTCTACACCTTC. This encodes CAWSVGTGLYVYTF. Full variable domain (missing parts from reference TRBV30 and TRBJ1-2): SQTIHQWPATLVQPVGSPLSLECTVEGTSNPNLYWYRQAAGRGLQLLFYSVGIGQISSEVPQNLSASRPQDRQFILSSKKLLLSDSGFYLCAWSVGTGLYVYTFGSGTRLTVV.

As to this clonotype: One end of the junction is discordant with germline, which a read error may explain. The CDR3 coding sequence is TGCATTGCTTGGCCGCGAGCGGGGGGCAACGAGCAGTACTTC. This encodes CIAWPRAGGNEQYF. The chain combines TRBV20-1 with TRBJ2-7, with TRBD2 matching 9 bases. The germline V gene has CDR1 DFQATT and CDR2 SNEGSKA (reference sequence). This CDR3 contains 14 residues.

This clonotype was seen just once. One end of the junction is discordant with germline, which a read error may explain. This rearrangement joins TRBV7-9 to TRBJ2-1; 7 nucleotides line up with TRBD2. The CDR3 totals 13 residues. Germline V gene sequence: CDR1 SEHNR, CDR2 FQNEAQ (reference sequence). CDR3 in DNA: TGTGCCAGCAGCCAAATGATAGCGGGCGAGCAATTCTTC. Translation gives CASSQMIAGEQFF. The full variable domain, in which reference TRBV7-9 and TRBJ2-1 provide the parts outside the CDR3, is DTGVSQNPRHKITKRGQNVTFRCDPISEHNRLYWYRQTLGQGPEFLTYFQNEAQLEKSRLLSDRFSAERPKGSFSTLEIQRTEQGDSAMYLCASSQMIAGEQFFGPGTRLTVL.

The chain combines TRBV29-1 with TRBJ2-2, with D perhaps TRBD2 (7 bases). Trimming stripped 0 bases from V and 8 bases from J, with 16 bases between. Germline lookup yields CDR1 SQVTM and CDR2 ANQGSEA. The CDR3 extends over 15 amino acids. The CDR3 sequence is CSVEDGGRMSGELFF. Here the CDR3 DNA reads TGCAGCGTTGAAGACGGGGGGCGTATGTCAGGGGAGCTGTTTTTT.

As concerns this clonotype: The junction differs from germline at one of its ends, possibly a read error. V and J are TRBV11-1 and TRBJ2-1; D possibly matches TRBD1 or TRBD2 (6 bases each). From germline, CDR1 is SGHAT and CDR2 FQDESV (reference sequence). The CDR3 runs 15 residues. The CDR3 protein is CASSPQGGAHNELSF. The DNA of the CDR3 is TGTGCCAGCAGCCCACAGGGAGGCGCGCACAATGAGCTATCCTTC.

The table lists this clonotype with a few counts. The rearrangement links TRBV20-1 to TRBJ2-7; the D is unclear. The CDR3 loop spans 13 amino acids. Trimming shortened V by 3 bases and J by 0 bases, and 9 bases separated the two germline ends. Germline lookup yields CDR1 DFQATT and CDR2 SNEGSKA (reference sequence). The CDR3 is CSARPLSSYEQYF. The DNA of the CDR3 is TGCAGTGCTAGGCCTCTTAGCTCCTACGAGCAGTACTTC.

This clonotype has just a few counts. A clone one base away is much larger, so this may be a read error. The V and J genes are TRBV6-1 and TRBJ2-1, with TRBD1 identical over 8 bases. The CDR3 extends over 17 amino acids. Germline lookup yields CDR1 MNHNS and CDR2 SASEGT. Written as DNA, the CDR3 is TGTGCCAGAAGTGCGACCCTTTCCAGGGGGCCCTACAATGAGCAGTTCTTC. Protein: CARSATLSRGPYNEQFF.

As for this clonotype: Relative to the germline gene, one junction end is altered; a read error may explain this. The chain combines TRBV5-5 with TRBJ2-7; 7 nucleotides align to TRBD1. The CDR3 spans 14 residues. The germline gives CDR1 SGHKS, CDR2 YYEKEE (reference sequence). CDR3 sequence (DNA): TGCGCCAGCAAGCCCGGGACAGACTCCTACAAGCAGCACTTC. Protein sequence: CASKPGTDSYKQHF.

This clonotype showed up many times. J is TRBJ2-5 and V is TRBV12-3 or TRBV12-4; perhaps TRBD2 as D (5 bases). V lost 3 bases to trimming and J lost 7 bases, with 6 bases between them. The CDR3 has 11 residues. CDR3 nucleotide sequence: TGTGCCAGCAGTTTTGAGGGGACCCAGTACTTC. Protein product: CASSFEGTQYF.

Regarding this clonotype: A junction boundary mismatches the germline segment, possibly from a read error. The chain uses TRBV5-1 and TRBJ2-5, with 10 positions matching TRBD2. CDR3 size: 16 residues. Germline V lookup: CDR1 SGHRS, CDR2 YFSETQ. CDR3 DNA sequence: TGCGCCAGCAGCTTGGCGTCTAGCGGGAGATTGGAGACCCAGTATTTC. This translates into CASSLASSGRLETQYF.